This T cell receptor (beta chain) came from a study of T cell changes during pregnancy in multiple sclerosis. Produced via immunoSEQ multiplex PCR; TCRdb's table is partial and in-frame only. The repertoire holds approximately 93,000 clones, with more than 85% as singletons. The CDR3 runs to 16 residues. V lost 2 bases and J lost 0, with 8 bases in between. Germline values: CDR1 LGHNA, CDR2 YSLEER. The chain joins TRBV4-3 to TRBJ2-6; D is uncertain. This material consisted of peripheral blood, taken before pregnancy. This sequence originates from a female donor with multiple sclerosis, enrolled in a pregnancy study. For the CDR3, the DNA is TGCGCCAGCAGCCAACACCGCGGCTCTGGGGCCAACGTCCTGACTTTC. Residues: CASSQHRGSGANVLTF.